The rows below give T cell receptor beta chains drawn from one sample of a study of blood T cell repertoires in COVID-19. Some clones are missing from TCRdb's copy, which holds only in-frame ones; the method was immunoSEQ multiplex PCR. The table shows some 170,000 clones, with 85% to 95% occurring only once. Sequencing was carried out using peripheral blood. These receptors came from a woman aged 55-75 years with COVID-19, enrolled during active disease. Each CDR3 is given with its conserved first and last residue. A D gene is named only where the DNA matches it firmly. Size tells how often a clone was seen (once, few, many) or the class of an expanded clone, and some rows leave it out.

clone size,J gene,V gene,D gene,CDR3 protein,CDR3 DNA
-,TRBJ2-5,TRBV5-1,-,CASSSADTREETQYF,TGCGCCAGCAGCTCCGCCGACACTAGAGAAGAGACCCAGTACTTC
once,TRBJ2-2,TRBV14,-,CASSQDRTGELFF,TGTGCCAGCAGCCAAGATCGCACCGGGGAGCTGTTTTTT
-,TRBJ2-7,TRBV5-1,-,CASSDPAVSYEQYF,TGCGCCAGCAGCGACCCGGCGGTCTCCTACGAGCAGTACTTC
-,TRBJ2-7,TRBV2,TRBD1,CASSGTGGSYEQYF,TGTGCCAGCAGCGGGACAGGGGGCTCCTACGAGCAGTACTTC
once,TRBJ1-3,TRBV11-2,TRBD1,CASSYYRGSGNTIYF,TGTGCCAGCAGCTACTACAGGGGCAGTGGAAACACCATATATTTT
-,TRBJ1-1,TRBV3-1/TRBV3-2,-,CASSPREGGRAEAFF,TGTGCCAGCAGCCCCCGGGAGGGAGGACGCGCTGAAGCTTTCTTT
-,TRBJ2-1,TRBV7-9,TRBD2,CASSFSSGGAHEQFF,TGTGCCAGCAGCTTTTCTAGCGGGGGGGCTCATGAGCAGTTCTTC
-,TRBJ1-1,TRBV3-1/TRBV3-2,TRBD1,CASSQGVGRDSEAFF,TGTGCCAGCAGCCAAGGGGTGGGTCGGGACAGTGAAGCTTTCTTT
once,TRBJ1-4,TRBV5-4,TRBD1,CASSRSGQRNEKLFF,TGTGCCAGCAGCCGATCGGGACAGAGAAATGAAAAACTGTTTTTT
-,TRBJ1-1,TRBV12-3/TRBV12-4,-,CATGPGDTEAFF,TGTGCCACGGGACCGGGGGACACTGAAGCTTTCTTT